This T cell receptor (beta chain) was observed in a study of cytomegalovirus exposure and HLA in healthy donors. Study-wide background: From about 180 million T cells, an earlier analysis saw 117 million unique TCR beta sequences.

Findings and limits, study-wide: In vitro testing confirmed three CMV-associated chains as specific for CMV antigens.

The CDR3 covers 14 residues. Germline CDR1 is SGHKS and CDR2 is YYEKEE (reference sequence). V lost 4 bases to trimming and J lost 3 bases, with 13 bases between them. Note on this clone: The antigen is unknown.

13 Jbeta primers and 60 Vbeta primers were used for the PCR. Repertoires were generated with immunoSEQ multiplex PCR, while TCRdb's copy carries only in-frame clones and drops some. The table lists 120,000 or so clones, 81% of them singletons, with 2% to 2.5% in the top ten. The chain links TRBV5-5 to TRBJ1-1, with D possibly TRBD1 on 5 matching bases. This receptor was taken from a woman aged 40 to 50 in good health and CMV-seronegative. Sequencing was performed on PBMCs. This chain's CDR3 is CASSLPGGDTEAFF. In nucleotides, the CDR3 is TGTGCCAGCAGCCTCCCCGGGGGGGACACTGAAGCTTTCTTT.